This is a list of T cell receptor beta chains from one sample in a study of blood T cell repertoires in COVID-19. The repertoire was sequenced with immunoSEQ multiplex PCR; TCRdb's copy has only in-frame clones and lacks some. The data contain 57,000 or so clones, approximately 83% of them singletons. The specimen was peripheral blood. These receptors were collected from a human donor in a cohort sampled during active COVID-19. Each CDR3 is given with its conserved first and last residue. D genes are given only for firm matches. Expanded clones are given a class, and other clones once, few, many or no size at all.

TRBV11-3,TRBD2,-,TRBJ2-1,16,CASSRTSGSSYNEQFF,TGTGCCAGCAGCCGAACTAGCGGAAGCTCCTACAATGAGCAGTTCTTC
TRBV7-9,-,few,TRBJ1-1,16,CASSPPRIQQNTEAFF,TGTGCCAGCAGCCCCCCCCGTATACAGCAGAACACTGAAGCTTTCTTT
TRBV20-1,-,-,TRBJ2-5,14,CSASWQRKTETQYF,TGCAGTGCTAGTTGGCAGCGGAAGACGGAGACCCAGTACTTC
TRBV30,-,once,TRBJ2-7,13,CAWSRGLSYEQYF,TGTGCCTGGAGTAGGGGGTTATCCTACGAGCAGTACTTC
TRBV6-5,-,few,TRBJ2-7,11,CASGGSYEQYF,TGTGCCAGCGGGGGGTCCTACGAGCAGTACTTC
TRBV11-3,-,-,TRBJ1-6,15,CASSLELQGQSPLHF,TGTGCCAGCAGCTTAGAATTACAGGGCCAGTCACCCCTCCACTTT
TRBV7-9,TRBD2,-,TRBJ2-3,14,CASTQSGITDTQYF,TGTGCCAGCACCCAAAGCGGGATCACAGATACGCAGTATTTT
TRBV14,-,-,TRBJ2-1,12,CASSRSGNEQFF,TGTGCCAGCAGCCGGTCAGGGAATGAGCAGTTCTTC
TRBV19,-,-,TRBJ2-7,16,CASRGIHSRDSYEQYF,TGTGCCAGTAGGGGTATTCATAGCAGGGACTCCTACGAGCAGTACTTC
TRBV7-6,TRBD1,-,TRBJ2-7,14,CASSFAGGLDEQYF,TGTGCCAGCAGCTTCGCAGGGGGTTTAGACGAGCAGTACTTC
TRBV4-1,-,-,TRBJ1-2,14,CASSQDRVAPGYTF,TGCGCCAGCAGCCAAGATCGAGTTGCGCCGGGCTACACCTTC
TRBV6-5,-,-,TRBJ2-7,14,CASIIRGTAYEQYF,TGTGCCAGCATAATTCGCGGGACAGCTTACGAGCAGTACTTC
TRBV28,-,-,TRBJ2-1,13,CASSLGGYNEQFF,TGTGCCAGCAGCTTAGGGGGGTACAATGAGCAGTTCTTC
TRBV7-9,TRBD2,-,TRBJ2-1,18,CASSSPTTVAGINNEQFF,TGTGCCAGCAGCTCCCCCACAACTGTAGCGGGAATTAACAATGAGCAGTTCTTC
TRBV13,-,-,TRBJ1-1,15,CASSLNSGRWTEAFF,TGTGCCAGCAGCCTGAATTCAGGGCGTTGGACTGAAGCTTTCTTT
TRBV5-1,-,-,TRBJ2-1,15,CASSLGAGSYNEQFF,TGCGCCAGCAGCTTGGGGGCAGGCTCCTACAATGAGCAGTTCTTC
TRBV28,-,-,TRBJ2-5,17,CASSFLFQGPSKETQYF,TGTGCCAGCAGTTTTCTTTTTCAGGGGCCGTCAAAAGAGACCCAGTACTTC
TRBV25-1,TRBD1,few,TRBJ2-5,16,CASSALGTAHQETQYF,TGTGCCAGCAGTGCCCTCGGGACAGCTCACCAAGAGACCCAGTACTTC
TRBV27,TRBD2,-,TRBJ2-7,15,CASSATSGGNSEQYF,TGTGCCAGCAGTGCAACTAGCGGGGGGAACTCCGAGCAGTACTTC
TRBV7-3,TRBD2,-,TRBJ2-1,15,CASSALAGVPNEQFF,TGTGCCAGCAGCGCACTAGCGGGAGTGCCCAATGAGCAGTTCTTC
TRBV14,TRBD1,-,TRBJ2-7,15,CASSPRQGTNYEQYF,TGTGCCAGCAGCCCACGACAGGGTACGAACTACGAGCAGTACTTC
TRBV7-2,-,-,TRBJ2-7,14,CASSLVGAAGGQYF,TGTGCCAGCAGCTTAGTAGGGGCAGCGGGCGGGCAGTACTTC